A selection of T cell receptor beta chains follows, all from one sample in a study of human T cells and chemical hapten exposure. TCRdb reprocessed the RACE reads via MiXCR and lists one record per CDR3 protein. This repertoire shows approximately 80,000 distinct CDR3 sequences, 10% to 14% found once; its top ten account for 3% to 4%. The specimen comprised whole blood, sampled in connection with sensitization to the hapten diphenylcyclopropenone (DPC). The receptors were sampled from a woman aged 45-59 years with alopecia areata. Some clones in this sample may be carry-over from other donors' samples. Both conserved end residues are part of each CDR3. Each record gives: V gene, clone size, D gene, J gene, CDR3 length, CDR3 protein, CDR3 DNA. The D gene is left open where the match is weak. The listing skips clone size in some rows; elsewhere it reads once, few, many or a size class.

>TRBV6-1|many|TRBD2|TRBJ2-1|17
CASSETPSGRIRNEQFF
TGTGCCAGCAGTGAAACCCCTAGCGGGAGAATTCGCAATGAGCAGTTCTTC
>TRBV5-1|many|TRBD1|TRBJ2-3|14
CASSQTGVTDTQYF
TGCGCCAGCAGTCAAACAGGGGTAACAGATACGCAGTATTTT
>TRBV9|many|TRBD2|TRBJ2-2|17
CASSVAGSGIGTGELFF
TGTGCCAGCAGCGTAGCTGGCAGCGGGATAGGCACCGGGGAGCTGTTTTTT
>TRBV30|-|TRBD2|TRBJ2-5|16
CAWTNRGSGRVGTQYF
TGTGCCTGGACTAACAGGGGTAGCGGGAGGGTAGGGACCCAGTACTTC
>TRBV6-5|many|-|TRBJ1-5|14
CASTTGVGGQPQHF
TGTGCCAGCACCACGGGGGTGGGTGGTCAGCCCCAGCATTTT
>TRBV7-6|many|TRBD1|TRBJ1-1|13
CASSLGGQGLAFF
TGTGCCAGCAGCTTAGGAGGACAGGGCTTGGCTTTCTTT
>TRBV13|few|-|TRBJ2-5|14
CASSSRTQSRTQYF
TGTGCCAGCAGCTCTAGAACCCAGTCGAGGACCCAGTACTTC
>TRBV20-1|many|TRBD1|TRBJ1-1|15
CSAPRQGKLNTEAFF
TGCAGTGCTCCTCGACAGGGGAAGTTGAACACTGAAGCTTTCTTT
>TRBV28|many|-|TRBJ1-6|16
CASSSLGTSSNSPLHF
TGTGCCAGCAGTTCTCTAGGGACATCGTCAAATTCACCCCTCCACTTT
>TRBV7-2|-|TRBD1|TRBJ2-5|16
CASSLEVGTGPETQYF
TGTGCCAGCAGCTTAGAGGTCGGGACAGGACCAGAGACCCAGTACTTC
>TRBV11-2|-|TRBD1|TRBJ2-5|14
CASSLVRGQETQYF
TGTGCCAGCAGCTTAGTCAGGGGGCAAGAGACCCAGTACTTC
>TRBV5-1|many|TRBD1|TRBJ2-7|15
CASSARTGEVREQYF
TGCGCCAGCAGCGCCCGGACAGGAGAAGTTCGAGAGCAGTACTTC
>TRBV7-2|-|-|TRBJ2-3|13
CASGVRSTDTQYF
TGTGCCAGCGGGGTTCGGAGCACAGATACGCAGTATTTT
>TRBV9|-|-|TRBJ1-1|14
CASSFEQGNTEAFF
TGTGCCAGCAGCTTTGAACAAGGGAACACTGAAGCTTTCTTT
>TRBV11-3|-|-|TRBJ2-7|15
CASSLAPLSSYEQYF
TGTGCCAGCAGCTTAGCTCCTCTCAGCTCCTACGAGCAGTACTTC
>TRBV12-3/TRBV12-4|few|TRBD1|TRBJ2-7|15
CASSFLGQGNIEQYF
TGTGCCAGCAGTTTTTTGGGACAGGGGAATATCGAGCAGTACTTC
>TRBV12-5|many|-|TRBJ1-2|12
CASGLVGYGYTF
TGTGCTAGTGGTTTGGTAGGGTATGGCTACACCTTC
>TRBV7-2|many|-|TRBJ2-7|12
CASSPTSNEQYF
TGTGCCAGCAGCCCGACTAGTAACGAGCAGTACTTC
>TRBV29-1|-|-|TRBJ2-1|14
CSAYAGDTYNEQFF
TGCAGCGCCTACGCGGGTGACACCTACAATGAGCAGTTCTTC
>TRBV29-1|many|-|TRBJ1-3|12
CSVVGSGNTIYF
TGCAGCGTTGTCGGCTCTGGAAACACCATATATTTT
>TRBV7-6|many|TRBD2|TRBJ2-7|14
CASSRAAGGYEQYF
TGTGCCAGCAGCCGCGCGGCGGGGGGGTACGAGCAGTACTTC
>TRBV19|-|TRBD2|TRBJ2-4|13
CASSIGGGDIQYF
TGTGCCAGTAGTATAGGTGGGGGGGACATTCAGTACTTC
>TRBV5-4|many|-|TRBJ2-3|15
CASSLAVGSGYTQYF
TGTGCCAGCAGCTTGGCGGTGGGTAGCGGTTATACGCAGTATTTT
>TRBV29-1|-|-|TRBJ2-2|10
CSVEAGELFF
TGCAGCGTTGAGGCCGGGGAGCTGTTTTTT
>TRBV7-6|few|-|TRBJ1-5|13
CASSSYFNQPQHF
TGTGCCAGCAGCTCTTACTTCAATCAGCCCCAGCATTTT
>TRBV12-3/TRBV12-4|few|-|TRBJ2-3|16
CASSPPGQLSTDTQYF
TGTGCCAGCAGTCCCCCAGGGCAGTTAAGCACAGATACGCAGTATTTT
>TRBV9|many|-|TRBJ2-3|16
CASSVGPGSGTDTQYF
TGTGCCAGCAGCGTAGGTCCGGGATCGGGCACAGATACGCAGTATTTT
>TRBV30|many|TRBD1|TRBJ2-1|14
CACLRDRANNEQFF
TGTGCCTGTCTACGGGACAGGGCGAACAATGAGCAGTTCTTC
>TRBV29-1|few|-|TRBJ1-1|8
CSGDEAFF
TGCAGCGGTGATGAAGCTTTCTTT
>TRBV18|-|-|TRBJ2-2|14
CASFPDRTTGELFF
TGTGCCAGCTTCCCGGACAGAACCACCGGGGAGCTGTTTTTT
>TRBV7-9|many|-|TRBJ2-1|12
CASSLVQGEQFF
TGTGCCAGCAGCTTAGTTCAGGGTGAGCAGTTCTTC
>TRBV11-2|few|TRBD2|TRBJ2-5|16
CASSSLRTSRGGTQYF
TGTGCCAGCAGCTCCCTCAGGACTAGCCGCGGGGGGACCCAGTACTTC
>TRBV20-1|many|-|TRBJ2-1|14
CSARAFVTYNEQFF
TGCAGTGCTAGGGCCTTCGTAACCTACAATGAGCAGTTCTTC
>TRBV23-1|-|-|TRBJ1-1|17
CASSQSGGRNMNTEAFF
TGCGCCAGCAGTCAATCCGGGGGCCGAAACATGAACACTGAAGCTTTCTTT
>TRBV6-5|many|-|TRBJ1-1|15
CASSYLLTGNTEAFF
TGTGCCAGCAGTTACCTACTCACAGGGAACACTGAAGCTTTCTTT
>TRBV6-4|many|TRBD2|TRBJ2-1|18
CASSDSTSGRAFYNEQFF
TGTGCCAGCAGTGACTCGACTAGCGGGAGGGCCTTCTACAATGAGCAGTTCTTC
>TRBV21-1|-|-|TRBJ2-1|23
CATSPGQGGLAALGPLSYNEQFF
TGTGCCACCTCCCCGGGACAGGGGGGACTAGCGGCCCTCGGTCCCCTTTCCTACAATGAGCAGTTCTTC
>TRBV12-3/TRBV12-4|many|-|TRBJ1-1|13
CASSTTRDTEAFF
TGTGCCAGCAGCACGACTAGGGACACTGAAGCTTTCTTT
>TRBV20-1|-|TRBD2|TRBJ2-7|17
CSAPPGLAGVGPYEQYF
TGCAGTGCTCCGCCGGGACTAGCGGGAGTAGGGCCCTACGAGCAGTACTTC
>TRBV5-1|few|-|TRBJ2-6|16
CASSTTDGPGANVLTF
TGCGCCAGCAGCACGACGGACGGACCTGGGGCCAACGTCCTGACTTTC
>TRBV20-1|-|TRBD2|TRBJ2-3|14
CSARRLAVTDTQYF
TGCAGTGCTAGAAGACTAGCGGTCACAGATACGCAGTATTTT
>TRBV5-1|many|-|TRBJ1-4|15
CASSFGDATNEKLFF
TGCGCCAGCAGCTTCGGAGATGCAACTAATGAAAAACTGTTTTTT
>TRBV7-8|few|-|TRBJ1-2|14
CASSLGSGNYGYTF
TGTGCCAGCAGCTTGGGGTCGGGTAACTATGGCTACACCTTC
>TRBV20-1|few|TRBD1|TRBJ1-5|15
CSARDRDRPYQPQHF
TGCAGTGCCCGCGACAGGGATCGTCCTTATCAGCCCCAGCATTTT
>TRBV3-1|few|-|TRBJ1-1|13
CASSHPTATEAFF
TGTGCCAGCAGCCACCCGACCGCGACTGAAGCTTTCTTT
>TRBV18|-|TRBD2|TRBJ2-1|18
CASSPLAGGLSSYNEQFF
TGTGCCAGCTCACCACTAGCGGGAGGCCTGAGCTCCTACAATGAGCAGTTCTTC
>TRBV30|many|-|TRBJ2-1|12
CAWSRGNNEQFF
TGTGCCTGGAGCCGGGGGAACAATGAGCAGTTCTTC
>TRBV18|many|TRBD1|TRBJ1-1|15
CASSPRTGLNTEAFF
TGTGCCAGCTCACCCCGGACAGGGTTGAACACTGAAGCTTTCTTT
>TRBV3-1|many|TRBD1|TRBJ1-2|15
CASSQDPGGDYGYTF
TGTGCCAGCAGCCAAGATCCAGGGGGAGACTATGGCTACACCTTC
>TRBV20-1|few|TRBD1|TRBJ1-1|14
CRGKQGARDTEAFF
TGCAGGGGAAAGCAGGGGGCGAGGGACACTGAAGCTTTCTTT
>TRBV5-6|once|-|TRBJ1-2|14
CASSPGTDFYGYTF
TGTGCCAGCAGCCCGGGGACTGACTTCTATGGCTACACCTTC
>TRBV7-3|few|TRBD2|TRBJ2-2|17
CASSFEGAGGPLGELFF
TGTGCCAGCAGCTTCGAGGGGGCGGGAGGGCCGCTCGGGGAGCTGTTTTTT
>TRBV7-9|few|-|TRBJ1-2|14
CASSFEGSLYGYTF
TGTGCCAGCAGCTTTGAGGGTTCACTCTATGGCTACACCTTC
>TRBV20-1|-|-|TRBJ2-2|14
CSARDDRPTGELFF
TGCAGTGCTAGAGATGATAGGCCCACCGGGGAGCTGTTTTTT
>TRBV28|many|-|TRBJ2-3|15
CASSLLGTLGDTQYF
TGTGCCAGCAGTTTGTTAGGGACGTTAGGGGATACGCAGTATTTT